This T cell receptor (beta chain) originates from a study of post-analysis software for immune sequencing data. Looking at the study overall: Secondary progressive, relapsing-remitting and progressive-relapsing multiple sclerosis were among the included disease courses. The study, taken as a whole, reports: A significant reduction in normalized Chao1 diversity was observed in multiple sclerosis patients versus controls. TRBV5-6, TRBV5-1 and TRBV20-1 belonged to a set of a few TRBV segments that were more frequent in patients than controls.

Remarks on this clonotype: What it binds is not known.

TCR beta cDNA libraries included unique molecular identifiers. A single record per CDR3 protein comes from TCRdb applying MiXCR to the PCR reads. This table has hundreds of thousands of distinct CDR3 sequences, around 64% appearing once. V shed 7 bases and J shed 1 base, with 25 bases lying between them. The length of the CDR3 is 18 residues. Germline V CDR1 and CDR2: MDHEN, SYDVKM. This receptor was identified in a girl aged 2-10 years with multiple sclerosis. The chain combines TRBV28 with TRBJ1-1; D is possibly TRBD1 (5 bases). The sequencing input was blood. CDR3 residues: CASIPPLGQTGTNTEAFF. For the CDR3, the DNA is TGTGCCAGCATCCCCCCGCTGGGGCAAACGGGGACGAACACTGAAGCTTTCTTT.